This TCR beta chain was obtained from a study of blood T cells in healthy people across ages. About the research overall: About one barcoded beta molecule was captured per two T cells (by template switching).

A second PCR of about 7 to 12 cycles used a sample-barcoded 5' primer and a J-beta primer mix. A template-switch adaptor containing 12 random nucleotides labeled each cDNA molecule. TCRdb itself ran the 5' RACE reads through MiXCR, one entry per CDR3 protein. The table has hundreds of thousands of distinct CDR3 sequences, 32% seen once. Overall study findings and caveats: The study found more naive CD4+ cells and higher diversity in long-lived than aged donors. Older individuals had lower TCR beta diversity per million T cells (the decline was roughly linear).

This clonotype has a count of ten or more. Its antigen is undetermined. This CDR3 is built from 18 residues. J was trimmed by 0 bases and V by 6 bases; bases with no gene match: 11. Sample: blood. The genes are TRBV12-3 or TRBV12-4 and TRBJ2-3, with 11 bases fitting TRBD2. This TCR was sampled from a woman aged 80 or over in good health. The CDR3: CASSLSGGASISTDTQYF. In DNA, the CDR3 is TGTGCCAGCAGCCTTAGCGGGGGGGCATCCATAAGCACAGATACGCAGTATTTT.